One T cell receptor (beta chain) is described in this entry. The target antigen is unknown. This sample is drawn from a study of regulatory T cells in long-lasting Graves disease. To make TCR beta libraries, researchers used iRepertoire HTBI primers and Arm-PCR of CDR3 regions. TCRdb ran MiXCR on the multiplex PCR reads and lists one entry per CDR3 protein. The table lists under 500,000 distinct CDR3 sequences, less than 25% of them singletons. Time point indicated: persistent/refractory GD, antithyroid drugs over 5 years with positive TRAb. PBMC RNA served as the TCR library source. One endocrinology department in Xi'an, China, was where patients came from. Germline CDR1 and CDR2: SGHNT and YYREEE (reference sequence). V shed 0 bases and J shed 8 bases, with 12 bases lying between them. This CDR3 region has 15 residues. Notes on the study in general: Persistent disease exhibited a predilection for TRBV28, TRBJ1-2 and TRBJ2-5. Small sample size may have lowered accuracy.

The sample in question was peripheral blood mononuclear cells (PBMCs), obtained when the disease was refractory, from a patient treated with antithyroid drugs. This clonotype originated in a female donor with Graves disease. V and J are TRBV5-4 and TRBJ1-6; D is unclear. The CDR3 sequence is CASSLEVFSDSPLHF. DNA of the CDR3: TGTGCCAGCAGCTTGGAAGTTTTCTCCGATTCACCCCTCCACTTT.